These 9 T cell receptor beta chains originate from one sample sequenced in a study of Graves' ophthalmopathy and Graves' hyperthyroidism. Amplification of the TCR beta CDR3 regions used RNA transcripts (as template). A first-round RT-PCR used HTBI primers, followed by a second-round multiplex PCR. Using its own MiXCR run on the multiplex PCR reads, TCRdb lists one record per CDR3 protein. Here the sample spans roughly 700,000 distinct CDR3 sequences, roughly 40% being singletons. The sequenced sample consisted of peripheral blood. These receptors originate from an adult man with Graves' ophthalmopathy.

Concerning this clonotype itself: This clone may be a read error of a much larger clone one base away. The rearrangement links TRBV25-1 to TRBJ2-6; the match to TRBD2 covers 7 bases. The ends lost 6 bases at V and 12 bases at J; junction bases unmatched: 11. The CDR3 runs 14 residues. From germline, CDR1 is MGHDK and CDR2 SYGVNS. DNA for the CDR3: TGTGCCAGCAGCCTGACGGGGGGAGGAAGCGTCCTGACTTTC. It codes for CASSLTGGGSVLTF.

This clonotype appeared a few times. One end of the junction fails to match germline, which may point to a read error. CDR3 amino acids: CASSLAGGAHEQYF. CDR3 nucleotide sequence: TGTGCCAGCAGCCTAGCGGGAGGGGCCCACGAGCAGTACTTC. The chain joins TRBV7-9 to TRBJ2-7; 12 nucleotides match TRBD2. The CDR3 spans 14 residues. The germline CDR1 and CDR2 sequences are SEHNR and FQNEAQ (reference sequence).

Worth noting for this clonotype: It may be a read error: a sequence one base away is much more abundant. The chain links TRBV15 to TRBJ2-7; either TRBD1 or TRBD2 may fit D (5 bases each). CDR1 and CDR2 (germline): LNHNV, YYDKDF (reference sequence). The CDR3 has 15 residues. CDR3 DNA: TGTGCCAGCAGCTCCCCGGGGCAGGACACCTACGAGCAGTACTTC. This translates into CASSSPGQDTYEQYF.

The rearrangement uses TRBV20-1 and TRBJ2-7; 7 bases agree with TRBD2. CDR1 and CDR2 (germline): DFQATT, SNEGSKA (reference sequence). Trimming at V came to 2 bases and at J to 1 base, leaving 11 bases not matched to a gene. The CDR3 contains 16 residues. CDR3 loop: CSARRSPSGQSYEQYF. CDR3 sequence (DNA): TGCAGTGCTAGAAGGTCCCCTAGCGGCCAATCCTACGAGCAGTACTTC.

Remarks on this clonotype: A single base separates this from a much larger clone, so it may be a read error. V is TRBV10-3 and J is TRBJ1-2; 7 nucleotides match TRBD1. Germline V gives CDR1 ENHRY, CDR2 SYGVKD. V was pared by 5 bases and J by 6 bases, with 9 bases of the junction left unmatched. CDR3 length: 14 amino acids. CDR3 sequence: CAISYRQGVHGYTF. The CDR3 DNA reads TGTGCCATCAGTTACCGACAGGGTGTACATGGCTACACCTTC.

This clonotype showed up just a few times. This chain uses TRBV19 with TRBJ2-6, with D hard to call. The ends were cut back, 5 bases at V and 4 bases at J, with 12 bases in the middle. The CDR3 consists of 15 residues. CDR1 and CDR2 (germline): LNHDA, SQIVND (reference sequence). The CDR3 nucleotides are TGTGCCAGTAGTTATCCCCTTGGGGGGGCCAACGTCCTGACTTTC. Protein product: CASSYPLGGANVLTF.

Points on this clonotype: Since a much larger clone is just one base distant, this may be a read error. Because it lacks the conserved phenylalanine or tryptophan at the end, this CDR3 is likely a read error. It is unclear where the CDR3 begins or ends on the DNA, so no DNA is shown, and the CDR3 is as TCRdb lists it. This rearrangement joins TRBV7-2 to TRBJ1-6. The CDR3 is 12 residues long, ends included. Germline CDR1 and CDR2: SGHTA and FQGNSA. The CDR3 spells CASSTQRSPRHL.

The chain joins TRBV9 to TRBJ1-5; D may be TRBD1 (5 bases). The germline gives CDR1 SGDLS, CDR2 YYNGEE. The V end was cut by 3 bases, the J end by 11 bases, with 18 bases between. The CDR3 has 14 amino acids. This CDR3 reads CASSGGRLGETQHF. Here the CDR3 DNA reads TGTGCCAGCAGCGGGGGGAGACTAGGCGAGACCCAGCATTTT.

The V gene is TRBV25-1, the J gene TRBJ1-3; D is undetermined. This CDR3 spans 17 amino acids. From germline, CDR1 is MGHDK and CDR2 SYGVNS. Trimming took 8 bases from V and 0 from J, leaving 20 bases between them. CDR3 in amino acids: CASRSPPGRTSGNTIYF. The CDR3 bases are TGTGCCAGCCGCTCCCCTCCGGGCAGAACCTCTGGAAACACCATATATTTT.